The 19 T cell receptor beta chains listed next were all sequenced from one sample in a study of T cells in localized non-small cell lung cancer. Produced via immunoSEQ multiplex PCR; TCRdb's table is partial and in-frame only. This sample has 11,000 or so clones, with 85% found just once. Specimen: peripheral blood, collected before any cancer treatment. The receptors were gathered from a male donor at least 60 years old with stage I lung adenocarcinoma.

V and J are TRBV6-5 and TRBJ2-3; unclear D gene. Germline CDR1 MNHEY, CDR2 SVGAGI. The CDR3 extends over 15 amino acids. The germline V and J ends were trimmed by 0 bases and 2 bases, with 9 bases remaining between them. CDR3 loop: CASSYSGGFTDTQYF. CDR3 DNA: TGTGCCAGCAGTTACTCGGGCGGATTCACAGATACGCAGTATTTT.

The rearrangement uses TRBV6-4 and TRBJ2-3; 8 positions match TRBD2. Trimming cost V 4 bases and J 6 bases; bases outside gene matches: 3. Germline lookup yields CDR1 MRHNA and CDR2 SNTAGT. CDR3 length: 13 amino acids. DNA of the CDR3: TGTGCCAGCAGTGCGGGGGGGGCCGATACGCAGTATTTT. The encoded protein is CASSAGGADTQYF.

V and J are TRBV6-5 and TRBJ2-2, with a tentative D call TRBD2 (5 bases). V lost 0 bases and J lost 7, with 12 bases in between. The CDR3 totals 15 residues. The germline gives CDR1 MNHEY, CDR2 SVGAGI. The DNA for the CDR3 is TGTGCCAGCAGTTACTCGTTTGGGGAGATCGGGGAGCTGTTTTTT. It encodes CASSYSFGEIGELFF.

V usage is TRBV7-8 and J usage is TRBJ1-5, with TRBD1 identical over 7 bases. CDR1 and CDR2 from the germline V gene are SGHVS and FQNEAQ. CDR3 size: 14 residues. J was trimmed by 7 bases and V by 2 bases; bases with no gene match: 5. CDR3 amino acids: CASSLRQGGQPQHF. As DNA, the CDR3 is TGTGCCAGCAGCTTAAGACAGGGAGGACAGCCCCAGCATTTT. Filled out from reference TRBV7-8 and TRBJ1-5, the complete variable domain reads GAGVSQSPRYKVAKRGQDVALRCDPISGHVSLFWYQQALGQGPEFLTYFQNEAQLDKSGLPSDRFFAERPEGSVSTLKIQRTQQEDSAVYLCASSLRQGGQPQHFGDGTRLSIL.

V is TRBV6-5 and J is TRBJ1-5, with a tentative D call TRBD1 (5 bases). The CDR3 sequence is 15 residues long. Trimming pared 0 bases from V and 1 base from J, leaving 7 bases between. In germline, CDR1 is MNHEY, CDR2 SVGAGI. CDR3 loop: CASSYSGTSNQPQHF. The DNA for the CDR3 is TGTGCCAGCAGTTACTCTGGGACGAGCAATCAGCCCCAGCATTTT.

V gene TRBV6-5 combines with J gene TRBJ2-5; D might be TRBD1 (6 bases). The V end lost 6 bases, the J end lost 5 bases, and 19 bases lay between the germline ends. This CDR3 is 15 amino acids long. Germline values: CDR1 MNHEY, CDR2 SVGAGI. In nucleotides, the CDR3 is TGTGCCAGCAGGACCAACAGGGAGTATCTGGAGACCCAGTACTTC. Protein product: CASRTNREYLETQYF.

The chain has TRBV27 and TRBJ2-1, with D possibly TRBD1 on 5 matching bases. Germline CDR1 reads MNHEY; CDR2 reads SMNVEV (reference sequence). This CDR3 contains 14 residues. The germline V and J ends were trimmed by 5 bases and 0 bases, with 8 bases remaining between them. The CDR3 nucleotides are TGTGCCAGCAGTCAAAGGGGCTCCTACAATGAGCAGTTCTTC. This translates into CASSQRGSYNEQFF.

This chain joins TRBV7-2 and TRBJ2-7; TRBD1 might be the D (5 bases). Trimming removed 1 base at V and 2 bases at J, with 6 bases between. CDR1 and CDR2 from the germline V gene are SGHTA and FQGNSA. This CDR3 has 13 residues. CDR3 region: CASSLGGPYEQYF. Here the CDR3 DNA reads TGTGCCAGCAGCTTAGGGGGCCCCTACGAGCAGTACTTC.

CDR3 in amino acids: CASSSPVGSVSGNTIYF. The CDR3 bases are TGTGCCAGCAGCTCCCCTGTTGGGTCCGTCTCTGGAAACACCATATATTTT. The chain has TRBV7-2 and TRBJ1-3, with no clear D. CDR1 is SGHTA, CDR2 FQGNSA, per germline. This CDR3 region has 17 residues. Trimming left V 4 bases short and J 0 bases short, with 16 bases between.

The chain joins TRBV7-2 to TRBJ1-1; D uncertain. V shed 2 bases and J shed 0 bases, with 10 bases lying between them. This CDR3 contains 15 residues. In germline, CDR1 is SGHTA, CDR2 FQGNSA. CDR3 loop: CASSLRRSMNTEAFF. The DNA for the CDR3 is TGTGCCAGCAGCTTAAGGAGGAGCATGAACACTGAAGCTTTCTTT.

The rearrangement joins TRBV28 to TRBJ1-4; the match to TRBD1 covers 7 bases. Germline loops: CDR1 MDHEN, CDR2 SYDVKM. CDR3 length equals 16 residues. Germline trimming cut 3 bases from V and 6 bases from J; bases unmatched to any gene: 10. DNA for the CDR3: TGTGCCAGCAGTTTTCGGAGAGGGGGCCCGGATGAAAAACTGTTTTTT. Protein product: CASSFRRGGPDEKLFF. Together with reference TRBV28 and TRBJ1-4, the CDR3 gives the full variable domain: DVKVTQSSRYLVKRTGEKVFLECVQDMDHENMFWYRQDPGLGLRLIYFSYDVKMKEKGDIPEGYSVSREKKERFSLILESASTNQTSMYLCASSFRRGGPDEKLFFGSGTQLSVL.

This clone was seen just once. The rearrangement links TRBV7-9 to TRBJ2-5; D is unclear. Germline CDR1 and CDR2: SEHNR and FQNEAQ (reference sequence). Deletions cut 3 bases from V and 3 bases from J, with 8 bases between. The CDR3 contains 13 residues. This CDR3 reads CASSFLQKETQYF. DNA of the CDR3: TGTGCCAGCAGCTTTCTACAGAAAGAGACCCAGTACTTC.

The V and J genes are TRBV7-9 and TRBJ1-4, with 7 positions matching TRBD1. There are 16 residues in the CDR3. CDR1 and CDR2 from the germline V gene are SEHNR and FQNEAQ (reference sequence). Trimming at V came to 4 bases and at J to 5 bases, leaving 10 bases not matched to a gene. The CDR3 region has the DNA TGTGCCAGCAGCTCTTATCGCAGGGGGGGAAATGAAAAACTGTTTTTT. Amino acid sequence: CASSSYRRGGNEKLFF.

This rearrangement joins TRBV6-6 to TRBJ1-5; D might be TRBD1 (5 bases). Trimming cost V 6 bases and J 2 bases, with 14 bases left between them. The CDR3 is 15 amino acids. Germline CDR1 and CDR2: MNHNY and SVGAGI (reference sequence). CDR3 loop: CASRGTGKGNQPQHF. The CDR3 DNA is TGTGCCAGCAGGGGGACGGGTAAAGGCAATCAGCCCCAGCATTTT.

Remarks on this clone: At one end the junction does not follow the germline gene, possibly because of a read error. The rearrangement links TRBV7-9 to TRBJ2-1, with a possible D match to TRBD1 (5 bases). CDR1 is SEHNR and CDR2 is FQNEAQ in the germline V gene (reference sequence). The CDR3 has 12 residues. Written as DNA, the CDR3 is TGTGCCAGCAGCTTTCTTCGGGCAGGGTTGATCTTC. This gives the protein CASSFLRAGLIF. Drawing the rest from reference TRBV7-9 and TRBJ2-1, the complete variable domain is DTGVSQNPRHKITKRGQNVTFRCDPISEHNRLYWYRQTLGQGPEFLTYFQNEAQLEKSRLLSDRFSAERPKGSFSTLEIQRTEQGDSAMYLCASSFLRAGLIFGPGTRLTVL.

The genes are TRBV28 and TRBJ1-1; D call uncertain. The CDR3 runs to 15 residues. V lost 11 bases to trimming and J lost 1 base, with 20 bases between them. CDR1 is MDHEN, CDR2 SYDVKM, per germline. The CDR3 protein is CASYRREIWNTEAFF. As DNA, the CDR3 is TGTGCCTCCTATAGAAGGGAGATCTGGAACACTGAAGCTTTCTTT.

The chain links TRBV11-3 to TRBJ2-2; 7 bases are shared with TRBD1. The V and J ends lost 6 bases and 5 bases, in that order; junction bases with no gene match: 9. CDR3 length: 15 residues. Looked up from germline, CDR1 is SGHNT and CDR2 is YENEEA. The CDR3, as DNA: TGTGCCAGCAGACCCTATTACAGGGGAACCGGGGAGCTGTTTTTT. Its translation: CASRPYYRGTGELFF.

This clone was observed once. The rearrangement links TRBV10-3 to TRBJ2-3, with no clear D. The CDR3 runs to 13 residues. With 2 bases removed from V and 2 bases from J, the gap between germline ends came to 5 bases. The germline V gene encodes CDR1 ENHRY and CDR2 SYGVKD. The CDR3 region is CAISEGPTDTQYF. The CDR3 DNA reads as TGTGCCATCAGTGAGGGGCCCACAGATACGCAGTATTTT.

This sequence joins TRBV25-1 and TRBJ2-4; either TRBD1 or TRBD2 may supply D (6 bases each). Trimming removed 0 bases from V and 7 bases from J, with 10 bases in between. The CDR3 spans 14 residues. The germline gives CDR1 MGHDK, CDR2 SYGVNS. For the CDR3, the DNA is TGTGCCAGCAGTGAATATGAAGGGGGGAACATTCAGTACTTC. Its protein is CASSEYEGGNIQYF.